What follows are 17 T cell receptor beta chains derived from one specimen sequenced in a study of patients and donors after allogeneic stem cell transplantation. TCRdb recomputed calls from the RT-PCR reads with MiXCR, one row per CDR3 protein. The sample contains approximately 90,000 distinct CDR3 sequences, just under 5% of which appear only once. The specimen sequenced was blood, either unsorted or a sorted T cell fraction (not recorded which). These receptors all come from a human donor who was either an allogeneic HSCT recipient or a stem cell or donor lymphocyte infusion donor (not recorded which). It is not recorded whose cells these are; they may come from a transplant donor.

V gene TRBV29-1 combines with J gene TRBJ1-1; 7 nucleotides align to TRBD1. V gave up 4 bases and J gave up 6 bases; unmatched junction bases: 14. Per the germline V gene, CDR1 is SQVTM and CDR2 is ANQGSEA. The CDR3 totals 15 residues. CDR3 sequence reads: CSVGRPQGGGAEAFF. The CDR3 DNA reads TGCAGCGTTGGTCGGCCCCAGGGGGGGGGGGCTGAAGCTTTCTTT.

This clonotype was detected many times. The chain carries TRBV20-1 and TRBJ2-1; 14 nucleotides align to TRBD2. The germline gives CDR1 DFQATT, CDR2 SNEGSKA (reference sequence). V shed 6 bases, J shed 8 bases, and the junction held 6 bases outside the gene matches. The CDR3 sequence is 14 residues long. CDR3 DNA sequence: TGCAGTGCCCCCGGGACTAGCGGGAGTGATGAGCAGTTCTTC. This codes for CSAPGTSGSDEQFF.

In its sample, this clonotype was seen many times. The chain is built from TRBV20-1 and TRBJ2-7; possibly TRBD1 for D (6 bases). The CDR3 extends over 14 amino acids. Deletions cut 5 bases from V and 3 bases from J, with 17 bases between. Germline CDR1 and CDR2: DFQATT and SNEGSKA (reference sequence). The CDR3 DNA reads as TGCAGTGCTCCGCGCCCGGGACATTTCTACGAGCAGTACTTC. It specifies CSAPRPGHFYEQYF.

About this clonotype: This may arise from a read error, as a much more abundant clone is one base away. The genes are TRBV6-4 and TRBJ1-1; D is uncertain. Germline lookup yields CDR1 MRHNA and CDR2 SNTAGT. The V gene lost 3 bases and the J gene lost 1 base, with 12 bases spanning the gap. The CDR3 is 15 residues long. CDR3 coding DNA: TGTGCCAGCAGTGAAAAGTATAGCTCGAACACTGAAGCTTTCTTT. It is translated as CASSEKYSSNTEAFF.

At least ten counts were recorded for this clonotype. The CDR3: CASSFSGTGGASAGYTF. Here the CDR3 DNA reads TGTGCCAGCAGCTTCTCCGGGACAGGGGGCGCGTCGGCTGGCTACACCTTC. V and J are TRBV7-2 and TRBJ1-2, with 12 bases that match TRBD1. The ends lost 3 bases at V and 7 bases at J; junction bases unmatched: 12. Looked up from germline, CDR1 is SGHTA and CDR2 is FQGNSA. The CDR3 is 17 amino acids.

This clonotype was seen at least ten times. V and J are TRBV5-6 and TRBJ2-2; the match to TRBD1 covers 12 bases. CDR3 length: 14 amino acids. J was trimmed by 10 bases and V by 3 bases; bases with no gene match: 4. The germline V gene encodes CDR1 SGHDT and CDR2 YYEEEE. In DNA, the CDR3 is TGTGCCAGCAGCTACGGGACAGGGGGCTCGGAGCTGTTTTTT. It encodes CASSYGTGGSELFF. Together with reference TRBV5-6 and TRBJ2-2, the CDR3 gives the full variable domain: DAGVTQSPTHLIKTRGQQVTLRCSPKSGHDTVSWYQQALGQGPQFIFQYYEEEERQRGNFPDRFSGHQFPNYSSELNVNALLLGDSALYLCASSYGTGGSELFFGEGSRLTVL.

This clonotype was recorded at least ten times. The chain uses TRBV14 and TRBJ2-1; D perhaps matches TRBD2 (5 bases). Germline values: CDR1 SGHDN, CDR2 FVKESK. Trimming left V 0 bases short and J 12 bases short, with 21 bases between. The CDR3 totals 16 residues. CDR3 region: CASSQDSLGLSRGQFF. CDR3 DNA sequence: TGTGCCAGCAGCCAAGATTCCCTTGGACTGTCTCGCGGGCAGTTCTTC.

This clonotype has just a few counts. CDR3 residues: CASSPGTSRNTGELFF. DNA for the CDR3: TGCGCCAGCAGCCCGGGGACTAGCAGAAACACCGGGGAGCTGTTTTTT. V and J are TRBV5-1 and TRBJ2-2, with 9 bases aligning to TRBD2. After removal of 4 bases from V and 2 bases from J, the junction contained 6 bases not matched to a gene. The CDR3 totals 16 residues. The germline gives CDR1 SGHRS, CDR2 YFSETQ.

This clonotype was seen at least ten times. This sequence joins TRBV2 and TRBJ1-4, with TRBD1 matching over 9 bases. V trimming: 6 bases; J trimming: 10 bases; junction bases outside the gene matches: 9. CDR1 SNHLY and CDR2 FYNNEI come from the germline V gene. The CDR3 is made up of 14 amino acids. This CDR3 reads CASSATGGMGKLFF. DNA for the CDR3: TGTGCCAGCAGCGCGACAGGGGGAATGGGAAAACTGTTTTTT.

Notes on this clonotype: A much larger clone differs from this one at a single base, so this may be a read error. The V and J genes are TRBV5-1 and TRBJ1-3, with TRBD1 as a possible D gene (5 bases). Trimming removed 4 bases from V and 0 bases from J, with 17 bases in between. CDR1 SGHRS and CDR2 YFSETQ come from the germline V gene. CDR3 length: 17 amino acids. In DNA, the CDR3 is TGCGCCAGCAGCCCCTCGGGGGACCCGAGCTCTGGAAACACCATATATTTT. Residues: CASSPSGDPSSGNTIYF. The full variable domain, with the rest looked up from reference TRBV5-1 and TRBJ1-3, is KAGVTQTPRYLIKTRGQQVTLSCSPISGHRSVSWYQQTPGQGLQFLFEYFSETQRNKGNFPGRFSGRQFSNSRSEMNVSTLELGDSALYLCASSPSGDPSSGNTIYFGEGSWLTVV.

This clonotype was counted at least ten times. V usage is TRBV11-1 and J usage is TRBJ2-5; 7 bases are shared with TRBD2. Germline values: CDR1 SGHAT, CDR2 FQDESV (reference sequence). Trimming removed 5 bases from V and 6 bases from J; junction bases left unmatched: 6. The CDR3 is 13 amino acids. CDR3 nucleotides: TGTGCCAGCAGCCCAGGACTAGAACAGACCCAGTACTTC. Translating gives CASSPGLEQTQYF.

This clonotype was seen ten or more times. This chain joins TRBV12-3 or TRBV12-4 and TRBJ2-3; TRBD2 matches at 7 bases. The CDR3 extends over 15 amino acids. The trim removed 3 bases at V and 2 bases at J, leaving 5 bases unmatched. The CDR3 loop is CASSLRRGVTDTQYF. The DNA for the CDR3 is TGTGCCAGCAGTTTGCGTCGGGGGGTCACAGATACGCAGTATTTT.

This clonotype showed up many times. V is TRBV2 and J is TRBJ2-7; maybe TRBD2 (5 bases). Germline V lookup: CDR1 SNHLY, CDR2 FYNNEI. CDR3 length: 13 amino acids. Between the trimmed V and J ends, which lost 10 bases and 3 bases, there was a span of 16 bases. The CDR3 bases are TGTGCCACCTCATCCGGGATGAGCTACGAGCAGTACTTC. Its protein is CATSSGMSYEQYF.

This clonotype was seen many times. The chain is built from TRBV10-3 and TRBJ1-6, with unresolved D. Trimming shortened V by 10 bases and J by 7 bases, and 11 bases separated the two germline ends. The germline CDR1 and CDR2 sequences are ENHRY and SYGVKD. The CDR3 consists of 12 residues. The CDR3 reads CATHRENSPLHF. In nucleotides, the CDR3 is TGTGCCACCCACAGAGAGAATTCACCCCTCCACTTT.

This clonotype has a count of ten or more. V gene TRBV6-1 combines with J gene TRBJ2-1; TRBD1 agrees at 11 bases. Germline V gene lookup returns CDR1 MNHNS and CDR2 SASEGT. J lost 6 bases, V lost 6 bases, and 4 bases had no gene match. The CDR3 consists of 14 residues. The CDR3 DNA reads TGTGCCAGCAGAGCCGGGACAGGGGGCAATGAGCAGTTCTTC. Protein product: CASRAGTGGNEQFF.

This clonotype was recorded at least ten times. This chain uses TRBV5-1 with TRBJ2-3; 14 bases map to TRBD2. The ends lost 1 base at V and 5 bases at J; junction bases unmatched: 6. Looked up from germline, CDR1 is SGHRS and CDR2 is YFSETQ. The CDR3 sequence is 17 residues long. DNA for the CDR3: TGCGCCAGCAGCTTGTGGGGGACTAGCGGGAGCGGAGATACGCAGTATTTT. It codes for CASSLWGTSGSGDTQYF.

The rearrangement joins TRBV4-1 to TRBJ1-1; the match to TRBD1 covers 7 bases. The CDR3 sequence is 16 residues long. The V and J ends lost 0 bases and 3 bases, in that order; junction bases with no gene match: 7. Germline assignment: CDR1 MGHRA and CDR2 YSYEKL. In nucleotides, the CDR3 is TGCGCCAGCAGCCAAGACCCCGGGAGGGGGCACACTGAAGCTTTCTTT. Translating gives CASSQDPGRGHTEAFF.